These 15 T cell receptor beta chains originate from one sample sequenced in a study of blood T cell repertoires in COVID-19. Here immunoSEQ multiplex PCR was the method, and the copy in TCRdb shows in-frame clones only, minus some. The sample lists some 400,000 clones, approximately 80% seen once, with approximately 1% in the top ten. The material sequenced was peripheral blood. The receptors come from a human donor with acute or convalescent COVID-19. The donor label of this sample is uncertain.

This clone has only one observation. The chain carries TRBV3-1 (or the pseudogene TRBV3-2) and TRBJ2-3; TRBD2 matches 11 bases. CDR3 length: 15 amino acids. After removal of 5 bases from V and 6 bases from J, the junction contained 7 bases not matched to a gene. CDR1 is LGHDT, CDR2 YNNKEL, per germline (reference sequence). The CDR3: CASSSLAGGGDTQYF. CDR3 nucleotide sequence: TGTGCCAGCAGCTCGCTAGCGGGAGGTGGTGATACGCAGTATTTT.

This chain connects TRBV27 to TRBJ1-1; D gene ambiguous. The CDR3 totals 16 residues. Germline-derived CDR1 and CDR2 are MNHEY and SMNVEV (reference sequence). The ends were cut back, 4 bases at V and 1 base at J, with 16 bases in the middle. The CDR3: CASSSGVAGPNTEAFF. CDR3 coding DNA: TGTGCCAGCAGTTCCGGGGTCGCCGGCCCGAACACTGAAGCTTTCTTT.

Notes on this clone: The sample has other DNA sequences that encode this CDR3 too. The chain is built from TRBV30 and TRBJ1-1, with TRBD1 matching over 8 bases. This CDR3 is 14 amino acids long. Germline-derived CDR1 and CDR2 are GTSNPN and SVGIG (reference sequence). V gave up 0 bases and J gave up 1 base; unmatched junction bases: 1. The CDR3 is CAWSVGQGNTEAFF. The CDR3, as DNA: TGTGCCTGGAGTGTAGGACAGGGGAACACTGAAGCTTTCTTT. Using reference TRBV30 and TRBJ1-1 for the parts outside the CDR3, the full variable domain is SQTIHQWPATLVQPVGSPLSLECTVEGTSNPNLYWYRQAAGRGLQLLFYSVGIGQISSEVPQNLSASRPQDRQFILSSKKLLLSDSGFYLCAWSVGQGNTEAFFGQGTRLTVV.

The V gene is TRBV10-1, the J gene TRBJ2-3; maybe TRBD2 (5 bases). The CDR3 contains 14 residues. Germline CDR1 is WNHNN and CDR2 is SYGVQD (reference sequence). V lost 8 bases and J lost 2, with 14 bases in between. CDR3 loop: CASAEGGNTDTQYF. The CDR3 coding sequence is TGCGCCAGCGCAGAGGGCGGAAACACAGATACGCAGTATTTT.

This clone was seen only once. The V gene is TRBV5-4, the J gene TRBJ1-1, with 9 positions matching TRBD1. The CDR3 consists of 15 residues. Trimming cost V 0 bases and J 5 bases; bases outside gene matches: 5. Germline CDR1 is SGHNT and CDR2 is YYREEE (reference sequence). The CDR3 sequence is CASSLGGTGLTEAFF. The DNA for the CDR3 is TGTGCCAGCAGCTTGGGTGGGACAGGGTTGACTGAAGCTTTCTTT.

The rearrangement joins TRBV2 to TRBJ2-3, with unresolved D. The CDR3 has 13 amino acids. Germline assignment: CDR1 SNHLY and CDR2 FYNNEI. Trimming removed 4 bases at V and 5 bases at J, with 10 bases between. The CDR3 bases are TGTGCCAGCAGTGTCCTCCGCGGAGATACGCAGTATTTT. Encoded protein: CASSVLRGDTQYF. Full variable domain (rest looked up from reference TRBV2 and TRBJ2-3): EPEVTQTPSHQVTQMGQEVILRCVPISNHLYFYWYRQILGQKVEFLVSFYNNEISEKSEIFDDQFSVERPDGSNFTLKIRSTKLEDSAMYFCASSVLRGDTQYFGPGTRLTVL.

The chain is built from TRBV29-1 and TRBJ2-7; D perhaps matches TRBD1 (6 bases). The germline gives CDR1 SQVTM, CDR2 ANQGSEA. The CDR3 sequence is 14 residues long. V was shortened by 4 bases and J by 0 bases, with 13 bases between the two germline ends. The CDR3 DNA reads TGCAGCGTTGCCGGACAGAGCTACTCCTACGAGCAGTACTTC. Its protein is CSVAGQSYSYEQYF.

This chain connects TRBV14 to TRBJ2-1; weak D call: TRBD2 (5 bases). The CDR3 has 17 amino acids. The germline V and J ends were trimmed by 4 bases and 10 bases, with 26 bases remaining between them. The germline gives CDR1 SGHDN, CDR2 FVKESK. The CDR3 is CASSPKALLAESGEQFF. The DNA of the CDR3 is TGTGCCAGCAGCCCCAAGGCCCTGCTCGCCGAGAGCGGCGAGCAGTTCTTC.

The chain is built from TRBV19 and TRBJ2-2, with TRBD2 matching over 7 bases. V dropped 2 bases and J dropped 5; count of bases not matched to a gene: 8. This CDR3 is 16 amino acids long. Germline values: CDR1 LNHDA, CDR2 SQIVND (reference sequence). Here the CDR3 reads CASSIMSGVPTGELFF. Here the CDR3 DNA reads TGTGCCAGTAGTATAATGAGCGGGGTACCAACCGGGGAGCTGTTTTTT.

The genes are TRBV19 and TRBJ1-3; no clear D gene. V lost 5 bases, J lost 3 bases, and 5 bases lay in between. Germline V gene data show CDR1 as LNHDA and CDR2 as SQIVND (reference sequence). This CDR3 spans 12 amino acids. CDR3 sequence (DNA): TGTGCCAGTAGTGTCATTGGAAACACCATATATTTT. This gives the protein CASSVIGNTIYF.

This chain joins TRBV5-4 and TRBJ1-1; possibly TRBD1 for D (6 bases). Trimming stripped 7 bases from V and 5 bases from J, with 15 bases between. The CDR3 runs to 13 residues. Germline loops: CDR1 SGHNT, CDR2 YYREEE (reference sequence). CDR3 nucleotides: TGTGCCAGCGGATCACAGGGTACGACTGAAGCTTTCTTT. Protein: CASGSQGTTEAFF. The full variable domain, its missing parts supplied by reference TRBV5-4 and TRBJ1-1, is ETGVTQSPTHLIKTRGQQVTLRCSSQSGHNTVSWYQQALGQGPQFIFQYYREEENGRGNFPPRFSGLQFPNYSSELNVNALELDDSALYLCASGSQGTTEAFFGQGTRLTVV.

V is TRBV30 and J is TRBJ2-7; D is uncertain. The germline V gene has CDR1 GTSNPN and CDR2 SVGIG (reference sequence). The CDR3 has 13 amino acids. V was shortened by 0 bases and J by 7 bases, with 13 bases between the two germline ends. This chain's CDR3 is CAWSVDRLLEQYF. In DNA form, the CDR3 reads TGTGCCTGGAGTGTTGATCGTCTTCTAGAGCAGTACTTC.

This rearrangement joins TRBV18 to TRBJ1-2, with D unclear. The CDR3 covers 16 residues. CDR1 and CDR2 (germline): KGHSH, LQKENI. The V and J ends lost 5 bases and 4 bases respectively, with 20 bases between them. The DNA for the CDR3 is TGTGCCAGCTCAACGATCGGACGGGAAGGGAGCTATGGCTACACCTTC. Translating gives CASSTIGREGSYGYTF.

This chain's CDR3 is CASSPVAGGANTGELFF. CDR3 DNA sequence: TGTGCCAGCTCACCTGTAGCGGGAGGGGCGAACACCGGGGAGCTGTTTTTT. The chain carries TRBV18 and TRBJ2-2, with 11 nucleotides matching TRBD2. In germline, CDR1 is KGHSH, CDR2 LQKENI. The trim removed 3 bases at V and 0 bases at J, leaving 3 bases unmatched. This CDR3 has 17 residues.

The rearrangement joins TRBV6-6 to TRBJ2-1, with TRBD2 matching over 10 bases. The ends lost 5 bases at V and 8 bases at J; junction bases unmatched: 15. The CDR3 consists of 17 residues. Germline V lookup: CDR1 MNHNY, CDR2 SVGAGI (reference sequence). CDR3 sequence: CASSPLAGGTIGDEQFF. The CDR3 DNA reads TGTGCCAGCAGTCCTTTAGCGGGAGGAACCATAGGCGATGAGCAGTTCTTC.